These T cell receptor beta chains were read from a single sample in a study of blood T cells in healthy people across ages. TCRdb reprocessed the 5' RACE reads via MiXCR and lists one record per CDR3 protein. Counted here are roughly 500,000 distinct CDR3 sequences, about 26% occurring once; the ten biggest clones make up less than 20%. The specimen sequenced was blood. These receptors came from a woman aged 70-85 years in good health. The CDR3 runs from the conserved cysteine through the conserved F or W. The D gene is left open where the match is weak. Only some rows state a clone size, as once, few, many or a class for expanded clones.

J: TRBJ2-5
V: TRBV12-3/TRBV12-4
D: -
size: few
CDR3: CASSTSRTQYF
DNA: TGTGCCAGCAGTACCTCCAGGACCCAGTACTTC

J: TRBJ2-1
V: TRBV6-2/TRBV6-3
D: -
size: many
CDR3: CASSNTELYNEQFF
DNA: TGTGCCAGCAGTAATACTGAGCTGTACAATGAGCAGTTCTTC

J: TRBJ1-4
V: TRBV4-2
D: -
size: -
CDR3: CASSQVTETNEKLFF
DNA: TGTGCCAGCAGCCAAGTGACAGAAACTAATGAAAAACTGTTTTTT

J: TRBJ1-3
V: TRBV6-5
D: -
size: few
CDR3: CASSYDSSSGNTIYF
DNA: TGTGCCAGCAGTTACGACAGCTCCTCTGGAAACACCATATATTTT

J: TRBJ2-7
V: TRBV11-2
D: -
size: -
CDR3: CASSLDGVQGYEQYF
DNA: TGTGCCAGCAGCCTCGACGGGGTGCAGGGGTACGAGCAGTACTTC

J: TRBJ1-2
V: TRBV7-2
D: TRBD1
size: -
CDR3: CASSLRDRPLGYGYTF
DNA: TGTGCCAGCAGCTTAAGGGACAGGCCCCTTGGCTATGGCTACACCTTC

J: TRBJ1-5
V: TRBV12-3/TRBV12-4
D: TRBD1
size: -
CDR3: CASVGQGEKPRHF
DNA: TGTGCCAGCGTGGGACAGGGTGAAAAGCCCCGGCATTTT

J: TRBJ1-1
V: TRBV4-3
D: -
size: few
CDR3: CASSLLLRGGNTEAFF
DNA: TGCGCCAGCAGCCTCCTATTAAGAGGTGGGAACACTGAAGCTTTCTTT

J: TRBJ2-7
V: TRBV7-2
D: TRBD1
size: -
CDR3: CASSPFRDRAQEQYF
DNA: TGTGCCAGCAGCCCATTCCGGGACAGGGCTCAAGAGCAGTACTTC

J: TRBJ2-3
V: TRBV7-2
D: TRBD2
size: -
CDR3: CASSSSRGGLTDTQYF
DNA: TGTGCCAGCAGCTCCTCCCGCGGGGGGCTCACAGATACGCAGTATTTT

J: TRBJ2-7
V: TRBV20-1
D: TRBD1
size: -
CDR3: CSATRDRALASIYEQYF
DNA: TGCAGTGCTACCCGGGACAGGGCCTTAGCTAGTATCTACGAGCAGTACTTC

J: TRBJ2-4
V: TRBV6-5
D: -
size: once
CDR3: CASSYTTQGAKNIQYF
DNA: TGTGCCAGCAGTTACACCACCCAGGGGGCCAAAAACATTCAGTACTTC

J: TRBJ1-1
V: TRBV6-2/TRBV6-3
D: -
size: -
CDR3: CASSYSTGNTEAFF
DNA: TGTGCCAGCAGTTACTCCACAGGGAACACTGAAGCTTTCTTT

J: TRBJ1-2
V: TRBV23-1
D: -
size: -
CDR3: CASNRHLRDYGYTF
DNA: TGCGCCAGCAACCGACACCTCCGGGATTATGGCTACACCTTC

J: TRBJ2-1
V: TRBV11-1
D: -
size: -
CDR3: CASSFRGGNEQLF
DNA: TGTGCCAGCAGCTTTAGGGGGGGCAATGAGCAGCTCTTC

J: TRBJ1-1
V: TRBV4-3
D: -
size: -
CDR3: CASSQDPGLQNTEAFF
DNA: TGCGCCAGCAGCCAAGATCCAGGGCTCCAGAACACTGAAGCTTTCTTT

J: TRBJ1-4
V: TRBV6-5
D: -
size: few
CDR3: CASRELGLEKLFF
DNA: TGTGCCAGCAGGGAATTGGGCTTGGAAAAACTGTTTTTT

J: TRBJ1-5
V: TRBV28
D: TRBD1
size: -
CDR3: CASSSPGQGRQPQHF
DNA: TGTGCCAGCAGCTCCCCGGGACAGGGAAGACAGCCCCAGCATTTT

J: TRBJ2-7
V: TRBV7-2
D: TRBD1
size: few
CDR3: CASSLQGAGTYEQYF
DNA: TGTGCCAGCAGCCTACAGGGGGCGGGGACCTACGAGCAGTACTTC

J: TRBJ2-5
V: TRBV6-2/TRBV6-3
D: TRBD2
size: many
CDR3: CASSIQAGGETQYF
DNA: TGTGCCAGCAGTATCCAAGCGGGGGGAGAGACCCAGTACTTC

J: TRBJ1-2
V: TRBV12-3/TRBV12-4
D: TRBD1
size: -
CDR3: CASSLRFGTAGNGYTF
DNA: TGTGCCAGCAGTCTTAGATTCGGGACAGCCGGCAATGGCTACACCTTC

J: TRBJ1-2
V: TRBV6-2/TRBV6-3
D: TRBD1
size: -
CDR3: CASSRPGGYGYTF
DNA: TGTGCCAGCAGCCGCCCAGGGGGCTATGGCTACACCTTC

J: TRBJ1-2
V: TRBV28
D: TRBD1
size: -
CDR3: CASSQGAGGYGYTF
DNA: TGTGCCAGCAGCCAGGGGGCTGGAGGGTATGGCTACACCTTC

J: TRBJ1-1
V: TRBV7-3
D: -
size: -
CDR3: CASSLGTETEALF
DNA: TGTGCCAGCAGCTTAGGTACGGAGACTGAAGCTCTCTTT

J: TRBJ1-6
V: TRBV13
D: -
size: -
CDR3: CASSLLVGTANSPLHF
DNA: TGTGCCAGCAGCCTCCTGGTCGGCACAGCAAATTCACCCCTCCACTTT

J: TRBJ2-3
V: TRBV5-1
D: -
size: -
CDR3: CASSAVRAGTDTQYF
DNA: TGCGCCAGCAGCGCGGTGCGGGCAGGAACAGATACGCAGTATTTT

J: TRBJ1-1
V: TRBV20-1
D: -
size: few
CDR3: CSIGGGRGTEAFF
DNA: TGCAGTATAGGAGGGGGTCGGGGAACTGAAGCTTTCTTT

J: TRBJ1-1
V: TRBV20-1
D: -
size: -
CDR3: CSARVPLWTEAFF
DNA: TGCAGTGCTAGAGTGCCGCTTTGGACTGAAGCTTTCTTT

J: TRBJ2-7
V: TRBV10-3
D: TRBD1
size: -
CDR3: CAISESGQGTGEQYF
DNA: TGTGCCATCAGTGAGTCGGGACAGGGGACAGGCGAGCAGTACTTC

J: TRBJ1-2
V: TRBV6-1
D: -
size: few
CDR3: CASRPTVNYGYTF
DNA: TGTGCCAGCAGGCCGACAGTAAACTATGGCTACACCTTC

J: TRBJ2-7
V: TRBV5-1
D: TRBD1
size: -
CDR3: CASSPGPGQEYEQYF
DNA: TGCGCCAGCAGCCCTGGCCCGGGACAGGAGTACGAGCAGTACTTC

J: TRBJ2-3
V: TRBV20-1
D: -
size: -
CDR3: CSALSPTGSTDTQYF
DNA: TGCAGTGCTCTCTCCCCAACGGGTAGCACAGATACGCAGTATTTT

J: TRBJ1-1
V: TRBV7-3
D: -
size: -
CDR3: CASRSRPGVNTEAFF
DNA: TGTGCCAGCAGATCACGGCCAGGGGTGAACACTGAAGCTTTCTTT

J: TRBJ1-5
V: TRBV19
D: -
size: -
CDR3: CASSQANYQPQHF
DNA: TGTGCCAGTAGTCAGGCCAACTATCAGCCCCAGCATTTT

J: TRBJ1-4
V: TRBV6-2/TRBV6-3
D: TRBD1
size: -
CDR3: CASRKAGTGTVWGNEKLFF
DNA: TGTGCCAGCAGGAAAGCCGGGACAGGAACCGTCTGGGGTAATGAAAAACTGTTTTTT

J: TRBJ2-5
V: TRBV2
D: TRBD2
size: few
CDR3: CASSEAGFIGTSEKF
DNA: TGTGCCAGCAGTGAAGCGGGATTTATCGGGACTAGCGAGAAATTC

J: TRBJ1-1
V: TRBV20-1
D: -
size: few
CDR3: CSARDNHRNTEAFF
DNA: TGCAGTGCTAGAGATAATCACAGGAACACTGAAGCTTTCTTT

J: TRBJ2-5
V: TRBV20-1
D: -
size: -
CDR3: CSASAGTRTQETQYF
DNA: TGCAGTGCCTCCGCCGGGACAAGAACACAAGAGACCCAGTACTTC

J: TRBJ2-5
V: TRBV5-5
D: -
size: few
CDR3: CASSLAILETQETQYF
DNA: TGTGCCAGCAGCTTGGCAATCTTGGAGACTCAAGAGACCCAGTACTTC

J: TRBJ1-2
V: TRBV27
D: -
size: -
CDR3: CASSLSWGHGYTF
DNA: TGTGCCAGCAGTTTATCGTGGGGCCATGGCTACACCTTC

J: TRBJ1-1
V: TRBV20-1
D: -
size: -
CDR3: CSARDQLPMNTEAFF
DNA: TGCAGTGCTAGAGACCAACTACCCATGAACACTGAAGCTTTCTTT

J: TRBJ1-1
V: TRBV7-3
D: -
size: many
CDR3: CASSSDRNTEAFF
DNA: TGTGCCAGCAGCTCGGACAGGAACACTGAAGCTTTCTTT

J: TRBJ1-1
V: TRBV7-2
D: -
size: -
CDR3: CASSLASTNTEAFF
DNA: TGTGCCAGCAGCTTAGCCAGCACGAACACTGAAGCTTTCTTT

J: TRBJ1-1
V: TRBV7-6
D: -
size: many
CDR3: CASSPSGVGLQTEAFF
DNA: TGTGCCAGCAGCCCCTCGGGGGTTGGGTTGCAAACTGAAGCTTTCTTT

J: TRBJ2-4
V: TRBV29-1
D: -
size: -
CDR3: CSVETGGRNIQYF
DNA: TGCAGCGTTGAAACGGGGGGCAGAAACATTCAGTACTTC